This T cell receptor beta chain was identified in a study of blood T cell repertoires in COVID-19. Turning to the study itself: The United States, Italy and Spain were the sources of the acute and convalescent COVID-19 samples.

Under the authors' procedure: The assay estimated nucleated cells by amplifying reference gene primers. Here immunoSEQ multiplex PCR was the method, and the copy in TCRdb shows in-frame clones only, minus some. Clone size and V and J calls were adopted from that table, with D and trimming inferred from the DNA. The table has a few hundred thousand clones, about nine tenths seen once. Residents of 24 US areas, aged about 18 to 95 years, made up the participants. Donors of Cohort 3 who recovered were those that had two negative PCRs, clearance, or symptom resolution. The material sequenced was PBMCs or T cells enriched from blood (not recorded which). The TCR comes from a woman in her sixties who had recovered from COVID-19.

This CDR3 is CASSQSSGGDTQYF. The CDR3 bases are TGCGCCAGCAGTCAATCCTCAGGGGGTGATACGCAGTATTTT. The chain joins TRBV23-1 to TRBJ2-3; 7 nucleotides match TRBD1. TRBV23-1 is an open reading frame, and its role is uncertain. The trim removed 0 bases at V and 6 bases at J, leaving 3 bases unmatched. The length of the CDR3 is 14 residues.